The present T cell receptor beta chain was sequenced within a study of Ad26.COV2.S vaccination and SARS-CoV-2 variants. Findings and caveats of the study: Vaccinated individuals (as opposed to placebo recipients) had higher spike-specific TCR breadth. Substantial breadth was reported for post-vaccination spike-specific CD8+ and CD4+ T cells.

Profiled with immunoSEQ multiplex PCR; TCRdb holds only in-frame clones, not every one. The sample carries around 450,000 clones, about 88% recorded once. About this clone: The antigen is unknown.

Sample treatment: roughly 18 received Ad26.COV2.S at low or high dose, single or two shots; about 5 received placebo; per-sample allocation not given. Collection of samples fell on day 63 after the first vaccine or placebo injection. A Boston donor was an adult aged 18-55 years. The sample consisted of peripheral blood, taken in a trial of Ad26.COV2.S vaccine versus placebo. This clonotype was sampled from a person aged 18-60 years who received the Ad26.COV2.S COVID-19 vaccine or a placebo.

The CDR3 sequence is CASSPRSKGPESPLHF. The CDR3 DNA reads TGTGCCAGCAGCCCACGTAGTAAGGGGCCCGAATCACCCCTCCACTTT. The V and J genes are TRBV3-1 (or the pseudogene TRBV3-2) and TRBJ1-6; D is perhaps TRBD1 (5 bases). The CDR3 runs 16 residues. Trimming took 4 bases from V and 10 from J, leaving 20 bases between them. The germline gives CDR1 LGHDT, CDR2 YNNKEL (reference sequence).